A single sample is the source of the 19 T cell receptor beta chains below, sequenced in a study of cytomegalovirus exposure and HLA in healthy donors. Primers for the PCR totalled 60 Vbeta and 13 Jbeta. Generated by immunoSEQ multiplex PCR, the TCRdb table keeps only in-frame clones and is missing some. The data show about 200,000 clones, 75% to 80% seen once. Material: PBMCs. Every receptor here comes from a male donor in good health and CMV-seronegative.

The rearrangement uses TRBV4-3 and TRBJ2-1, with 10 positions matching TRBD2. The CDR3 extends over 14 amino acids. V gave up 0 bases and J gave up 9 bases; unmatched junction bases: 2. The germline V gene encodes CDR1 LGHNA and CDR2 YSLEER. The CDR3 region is CASSQDSGGAEQFF. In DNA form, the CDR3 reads TGCGCCAGCAGCCAAGACAGCGGGGGGGCTGAGCAGTTCTTC.

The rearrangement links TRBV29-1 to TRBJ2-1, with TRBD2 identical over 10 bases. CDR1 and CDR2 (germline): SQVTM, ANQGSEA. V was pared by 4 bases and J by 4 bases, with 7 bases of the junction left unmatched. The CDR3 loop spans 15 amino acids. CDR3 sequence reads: CSVVAGTSEYNEQFF. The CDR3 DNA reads TGCAGCGTTGTCGCCGGGACTAGCGAATACAATGAGCAGTTCTTC.

Here the CDR3 reads CAILPSPGATGDYNEQFF. CDR3 in DNA: TGTGCCATCCTACCCTCGCCCGGGGCTACGGGGGACTACAATGAGCAGTTCTTC. This chain joins TRBV28 and TRBJ2-1, with a weak D call TRBD2 (6 bases). V lost 10 bases and J lost 3, with 28 bases in between. This CDR3 contains 18 residues. Looked up from germline, CDR1 is MDHEN and CDR2 is SYDVKM.

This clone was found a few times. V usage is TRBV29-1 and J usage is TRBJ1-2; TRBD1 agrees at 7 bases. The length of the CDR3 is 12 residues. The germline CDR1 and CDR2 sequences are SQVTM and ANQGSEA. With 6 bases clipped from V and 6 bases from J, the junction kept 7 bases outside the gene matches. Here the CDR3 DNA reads TGCAGCGTCTCAGACAGGGCCCATGGCTACACCTTC. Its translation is CSVSDRAHGYTF.

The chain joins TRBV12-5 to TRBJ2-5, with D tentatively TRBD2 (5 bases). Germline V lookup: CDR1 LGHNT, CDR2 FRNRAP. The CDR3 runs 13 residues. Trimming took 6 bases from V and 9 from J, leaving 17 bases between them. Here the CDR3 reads CASGSHPQEAQYF. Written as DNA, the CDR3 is TGTGCTAGTGGCAGCCACCCCCAGGAGGCCCAGTACTTC.

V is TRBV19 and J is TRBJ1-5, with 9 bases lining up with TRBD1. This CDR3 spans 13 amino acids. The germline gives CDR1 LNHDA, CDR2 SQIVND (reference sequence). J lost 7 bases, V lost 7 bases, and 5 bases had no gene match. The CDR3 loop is CASTLDRGQPQHF. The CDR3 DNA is TGTGCCAGTACCCTGGACAGGGGACAGCCCCAGCATTTT.

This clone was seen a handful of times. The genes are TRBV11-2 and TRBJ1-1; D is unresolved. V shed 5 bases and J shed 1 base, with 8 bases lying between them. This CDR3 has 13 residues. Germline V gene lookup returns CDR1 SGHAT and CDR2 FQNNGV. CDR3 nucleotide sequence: TGTGCCAGCAGCCAGGTCCGGAACACTGAAGCTTTCTTT. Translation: CASSQVRNTEAFF.

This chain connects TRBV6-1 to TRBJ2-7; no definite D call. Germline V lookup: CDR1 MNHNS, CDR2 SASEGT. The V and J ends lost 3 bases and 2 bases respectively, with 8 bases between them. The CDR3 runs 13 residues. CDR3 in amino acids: CASSEEPTYEQYF. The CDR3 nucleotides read TGTGCCAGCAGTGAGGAGCCCACCTACGAGCAGTACTTC.

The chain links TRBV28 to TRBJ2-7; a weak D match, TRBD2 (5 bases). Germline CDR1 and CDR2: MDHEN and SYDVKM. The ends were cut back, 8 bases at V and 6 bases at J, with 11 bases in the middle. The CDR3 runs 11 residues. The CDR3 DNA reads TGTGCCAGCCGAAGGCGGGTCGAGCAGTACTTC. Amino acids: CASRRRVEQYF.

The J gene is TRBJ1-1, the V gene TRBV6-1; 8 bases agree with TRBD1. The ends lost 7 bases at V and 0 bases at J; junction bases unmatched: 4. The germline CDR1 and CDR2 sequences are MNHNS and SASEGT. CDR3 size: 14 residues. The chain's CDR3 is CASTRDRMNTEAFF. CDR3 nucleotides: TGTGCCAGCACCCGGGACAGGATGAACACTGAAGCTTTCTTT.

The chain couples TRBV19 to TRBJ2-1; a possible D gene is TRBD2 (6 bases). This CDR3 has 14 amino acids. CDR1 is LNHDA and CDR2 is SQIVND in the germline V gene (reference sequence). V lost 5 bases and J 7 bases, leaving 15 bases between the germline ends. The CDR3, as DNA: TGTGCCAGTAGTGACGGGACTGGATCAAATGAGCAGTTCTTC. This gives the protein CASSDGTGSNEQFF.

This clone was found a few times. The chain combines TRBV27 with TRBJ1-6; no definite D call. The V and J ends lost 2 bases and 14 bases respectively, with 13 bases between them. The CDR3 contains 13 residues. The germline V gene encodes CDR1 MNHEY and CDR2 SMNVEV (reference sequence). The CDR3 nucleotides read TGTGCCAGCAGTTTACCTCCCCCCCGGGCCCTCCACTTT. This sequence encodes CASSLPPPRALHF.

The CDR3 DNA is TGTGCCAGCAGCTTGGCCGCCAGCTACGAGCAGTACTTC. Its protein is CASSLAASYEQYF. V and J are TRBV5-5 and TRBJ2-7; D remains unclear. CDR3 length: 13 residues. Germline V gives CDR1 SGHKS, CDR2 YYEKEE (reference sequence). The germline V and J ends were trimmed by 0 bases and 3 bases, with 7 bases remaining between them.

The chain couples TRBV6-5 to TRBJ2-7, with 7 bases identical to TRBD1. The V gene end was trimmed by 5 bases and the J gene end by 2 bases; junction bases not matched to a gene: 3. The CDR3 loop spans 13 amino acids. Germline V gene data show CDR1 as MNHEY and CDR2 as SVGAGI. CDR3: CASSQDRAYEQYF. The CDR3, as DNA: TGTGCCAGCAGTCAAGACAGGGCCTACGAGCAGTACTTC.

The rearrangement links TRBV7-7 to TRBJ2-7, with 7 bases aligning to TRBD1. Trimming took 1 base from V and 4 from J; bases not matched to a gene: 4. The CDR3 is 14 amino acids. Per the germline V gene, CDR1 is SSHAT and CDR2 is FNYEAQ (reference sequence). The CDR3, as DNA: TGTGCCAGCAGCTTAGGCCACAGGGGTTACGAGCAGTACTTC. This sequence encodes CASSLGHRGYEQYF. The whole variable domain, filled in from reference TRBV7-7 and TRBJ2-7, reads GAGVSQSPRYKVTKRGQDVTLRCDPISSHATLYWYQQALGQGPEFLTYFNYEAQPDKSGLPSDRFSAERPEGSISTLTIQRTEQRDSAMYRCASSLGHRGYEQYFGPGTRLTVT.

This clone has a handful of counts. CDR3 coding DNA: TGCAGCGTTGAAGATCAGGCCAATAACTATGGCTACACCTTC. The encoded protein is CSVEDQANNYGYTF. The V call is TRBV29-1, the J call TRBJ1-2, with unresolved D. The ends were cut back, 0 bases at V and 1 base at J, with 9 bases in the middle. The CDR3 contains 14 residues. CDR1 and CDR2 (germline): SQVTM, ANQGSEA.

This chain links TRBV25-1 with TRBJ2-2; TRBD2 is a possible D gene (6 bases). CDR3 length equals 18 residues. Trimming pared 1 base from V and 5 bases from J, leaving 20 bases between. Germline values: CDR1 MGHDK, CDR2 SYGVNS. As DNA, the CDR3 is TGTGCCAGCAGTGAATCCCCGACAGATACCGGAGGGACCGGGGAGCTGTTTTTT. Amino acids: CASSESPTDTGGTGELFF.

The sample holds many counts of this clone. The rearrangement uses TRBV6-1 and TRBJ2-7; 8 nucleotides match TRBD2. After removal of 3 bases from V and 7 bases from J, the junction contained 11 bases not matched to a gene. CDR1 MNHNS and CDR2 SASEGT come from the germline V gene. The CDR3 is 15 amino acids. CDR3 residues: CASSEVGLEVPEQYF. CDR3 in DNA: TGTGCCAGCAGTGAGGTGGGACTAGAGGTTCCGGAGCAGTACTTC.

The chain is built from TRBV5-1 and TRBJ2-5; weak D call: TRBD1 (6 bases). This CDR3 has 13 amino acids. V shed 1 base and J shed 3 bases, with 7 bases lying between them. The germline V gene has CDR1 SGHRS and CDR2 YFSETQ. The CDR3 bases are TGCGCCAGCAGCTTGTCAGGGGAAGAGACCCAGTACTTC. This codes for CASSLSGEETQYF.